These 10 T cell receptor beta chains came from one sample sequenced in a study of cytotoxic CD8 clonotypes in ibrutinib-treated CLL (dated by TCRdb to about 2021). The library was prepared using the immunoSEQ multiplex PCR assay. What TCRdb holds here is the immuneACCESS table cut down to in-frame rearrangements. Part of the clones is not present; checked against another copy, under half of the missing clones reflect an unresolved V gene, and the others are unexplained. The table for this sample lists 100,000 to 150,000 clones; 70% to 90% of them were counted only once. The top ten constitute roughly 2% of the sample. What this sample's time point label stands for: 20 to 25 months on ibrutinib. This material consisted of PBMCs, taken after 24 months of ibrutinib treatment. The origin of the receptors is a human donor with chronic lymphocytic leukemia.

The CDR3 here is CASSAFSYNEQFF. The CDR3 bases are TGTGCCAGCAGTGCTTTTTCCTACAATGAGCAGTTCTTC. This sequence joins TRBV25-1 and TRBJ2-1; D uncertain. Germline CDR1 and CDR2: MGHDK and SYGVNS. CDR3 length equals 13 residues. Trimming shortened V by 4 bases and J by 1 base, and 5 bases separated the two germline ends.

The J gene is TRBJ2-1, the V gene TRBV7-8; the match to TRBD2 covers 11 bases. The CDR3 is 16 residues long. Trimming at V came to 4 bases and at J to 5 bases, leaving 7 bases not matched to a gene. Germline CDR1 and CDR2: SGHVS and FQNEAQ. The CDR3 DNA reads as TGTGCCAGCAGCTCGTCTAGCGGGGGGTTTAACAATGAGCAGTTCTTC. Its translation: CASSSSSGGFNNEQFF.

V and J are TRBV19 and TRBJ2-3, with TRBD2 as a possible D gene (6 bases). This CDR3 has 11 residues. CDR1 and CDR2 (germline): LNHDA, SQIVND (reference sequence). V gave up 9 bases and J gave up 3 bases, with 7 bases separating them. CDR3 DNA: TGTGCCAGCGGGACTACAGATACGCAGTATTTT. Translation gives CASGTTDTQYF.

The chain recombines TRBV9 with TRBJ1-1, with 9 positions matching TRBD1. Trimming cost V 2 bases and J 1 base; bases outside gene matches: 6. Germline CDR1 SGDLS, CDR2 YYNGEE. CDR3 length equals 16 residues. The CDR3 is CASSVSPTGGNTEAFF. In DNA form, the CDR3 reads TGTGCCAGCAGCGTGAGCCCGACAGGGGGGAACACTGAAGCTTTCTTT.

The chain couples TRBV28 to TRBJ2-2, with D possibly matching TRBD1 (5 bases). This CDR3 region has 15 residues. Germline loops: CDR1 MDHEN, CDR2 SYDVKM. V was pared by 9 bases and J by 0 bases, with 14 bases between. CDR3 sequence reads: CASRYRSANTGELFF. CDR3 bases: TGTGCCAGTAGATACAGGTCCGCGAACACCGGGGAGCTGTTTTTT. Combining the CDR3 with reference TRBV28 and TRBJ2-2 gives the whole variable domain DVKVTQSSRYLVKRTGEKVFLECVQDMDHENMFWYRQDPGLGLRLIYFSYDVKMKEKGDIPEGYSVSREKKERFSLILESASTNQTSMYLCASRYRSANTGELFFGEGSRLTVL.

The chain links TRBV7-9 to TRBJ2-5, with D possibly matching TRBD2 (6 bases). Trimming stripped 11 bases from V and 1 base from J, with 8 bases between. Looked up from germline, CDR1 is SEHNR and CDR2 is FQNEAQ (reference sequence). The CDR3 has 11 amino acids. CDR3 in amino acids: CALAFQETQYF. The CDR3 DNA is TGTGCCCTAGCGTTCCAAGAGACCCAGTACTTC.

The chain joins TRBV6-5 to TRBJ1-6; D gene uncertain. There are 12 residues in the CDR3. V lost 0 bases and J 9 bases, leaving 3 bases between the germline ends. Germline CDR1 and CDR2: MNHEY and SVGAGI. This chain's CDR3 is CASSYSGSPLHF. In DNA, the CDR3 is TGTGCCAGCAGTTACTCGGGTTCACCCCTCCACTTT.

The genes are TRBV10-2 and TRBJ1-1, with D possibly being TRBD1 (6 bases). The V gene lost 5 bases and the J gene lost 4 bases, with 11 bases spanning the gap. Germline CDR1 WSHSY, CDR2 SAAADI. This CDR3 comprises 13 residues. The CDR3 DNA sequence: TGCGCCAGCAGTCCACAGGGCCGCACTGAAGCTTTCTTT. Translating gives CASSPQGRTEAFF.

This clone was observed a single time. This chain connects TRBV29-1 to TRBJ2-1; 8 bases map to TRBD1. The germline V gene has CDR1 SQVTM and CDR2 ANQGSEA. The CDR3 sequence is 12 residues long. The V segment lost 7 bases and the J segment 10 bases; nucleotides outside the gene matches: 9. CDR3 region: CSANSDRAEQFF. CDR3 nucleotide sequence: TGCAGCGCGAATTCGGACAGGGCGGAGCAGTTCTTC.

The rearrangement joins TRBV30 to TRBJ1-2; D is possibly TRBD1 (6 bases). This CDR3 spans 11 amino acids. V lost 4 bases, J lost 8 bases, and 11 bases lay in between. The germline gives CDR1 GTSNPN, CDR2 SVGIG (reference sequence). The CDR3 DNA follows: TGTGCCTGGATGCGGGGGGGCGGCTACACCTTC. Residues: CAWMRGGGYTF. The full variable domain, its missing parts supplied by reference TRBV30 and TRBJ1-2, is SQTIHQWPATLVQPVGSPLSLECTVEGTSNPNLYWYRQAAGRGLQLLFYSVGIGQISSEVPQNLSASRPQDRQFILSSKKLLLSDSGFYLCAWMRGGGYTFGSGTRLTVV.